This passage covers 22 T cell receptor beta chains from one sample sequenced in a study of T cell responses to AZD1222 COVID-19 vaccine. Using immunoSEQ multiplex PCR, the repertoire was profiled, and TCRdb retains in-frame clones only, with some absent. The sample comprises some 140,000 clones, roughly nine tenths of which are singletons, and 3% to 3.5% rests with the top ten. The material was peripheral blood, obtained on day 0 of AZD1222 vaccination. These receptors were obtained from an adult in good health.

The V call is TRBV4-2, the J call TRBJ1-3; D call uncertain. Trimming cost V 0 bases and J 0 bases, with 9 bases left between them. The CDR3 loop spans 16 amino acids. Germline V gene data show CDR1 as LGHNA and CDR2 as YNFKEQ. CDR3 in amino acids: CASSQDGGYSGNTIYF. The CDR3 nucleotides are TGTGCCAGCAGCCAAGACGGCGGCTACTCTGGAAACACCATATATTTT.

The chain links TRBV5-6 to TRBJ1-1, with 7 bases that match TRBD1. Germline-derived CDR1 and CDR2 are SGHDT and YYEEEE. The J segment lost 7 bases and the V segment lost 2 bases, leaving 8 bases of the junction unmatched. This CDR3 contains 14 residues. The DNA for the CDR3 is TGTGCCAGCAGCTTCTCCGACAGGGATGATGAAGCTTTCTTT. Protein: CASSFSDRDDEAFF.

A single count supports this clone. The chain has TRBV3-1 (or the pseudogene TRBV3-2) and TRBJ1-1, with D possibly matching TRBD1 (5 bases). CDR1 and CDR2 (germline): LGHDT, YNNKEL (reference sequence). The CDR3 consists of 13 residues. V lost 6 bases and J lost 5, with 13 bases in between. CDR3 sequence: CASRTGGRTEAFF. CDR3 bases: TGTGCCAGCAGGACGGGGGGGAGGACTGAAGCTTTCTTT.

The chain has TRBV7-2 and TRBJ1-2; D is unclear. Deletions cut 4 bases from V and 6 bases from J, with 12 bases between. CDR1 and CDR2 (germline): SGHTA, FQGNSA. The CDR3 spans 13 residues. The CDR3 DNA follows: TGTGCCAGCAGCTGGGAGACCCTTAATGGCTACACCTTC. Translating gives CASSWETLNGYTF. The full variable domain, rest sourced from reference TRBV7-2 and TRBJ1-2, is GAGVSQSPSNKVTEKGKDVELRCDPISGHTALYWYRQSLGQGLEFLIYFQGNSAPDKSGLPSDRFSAERTGGSVSTLTIQRTQQEDSAVYLCASSWETLNGYTFGSGTRLTVV.

The chain carries TRBV7-8 and TRBJ2-2; 9 nucleotides agree with TRBD1. Germline V gene data show CDR1 as SGHVS and CDR2 as FQNEAQ. Trimming cost V 1 base and J 6 bases; bases outside gene matches: 6. This CDR3 is built from 16 residues. CDR3 protein: CASSLVDRGVAGELFF. CDR3 nucleotides: TGTGCCAGCAGCTTAGTGGACAGGGGTGTCGCCGGGGAGCTGTTTTTT. Supplemented by reference TRBV7-8 and TRBJ2-2, the full variable domain reads GAGVSQSPRYKVAKRGQDVALRCDPISGHVSLFWYQQALGQGPEFLTYFQNEAQLDKSGLPSDRFFAERPEGSVSTLKIQRTQQEDSAVYLCASSLVDRGVAGELFFGEGSRLTVL.

The genes are TRBV6-2 or TRBV6-3 and TRBJ1-5; the D gene is possibly TRBD1 (5 bases). Germline assignment: CDR1 MNHEY and CDR2 SVGEGT. The CDR3 covers 18 residues. Deletions cut 2 bases from V and 0 bases from J, with 17 bases between. Here the CDR3 reads CASSYRPPLTVSNQPQHF. CDR3 coding DNA: TGTGCCAGCAGTTACCGACCCCCGTTGACAGTTAGCAATCAGCCCCAGCATTTT.

The chain uses TRBV27 and TRBJ1-2, with D tentatively TRBD1 (6 bases). V was cut by 2 bases and J by 0 bases, with 7 bases left in between. The CDR3 runs 14 residues. Germline V CDR1 and CDR2: MNHEY, SMNVEV (reference sequence). The CDR3 nucleotides are TGTGCCAGCAGTTTAAAGGGGGCTAACTATGGCTACACCTTC. Its protein is CASSLKGANYGYTF.

The chain employs TRBV4-3 and TRBJ1-2; tentatively, D is TRBD1 (5 bases). The CDR3 sequence is 16 residues long. Germline assignment: CDR1 LGHNA and CDR2 YSLEER. V was clipped by 4 bases and J by 2 bases, with 17 bases between them. CDR3 protein: CASSPSTGDRNYGYTF. CDR3 nucleotide sequence: TGCGCCAGCAGCCCATCCACCGGGGACCGCAACTATGGCTACACCTTC.

The chain is built from TRBV28 and TRBJ1-5; D call uncertain. Germline-derived CDR1 and CDR2 are MDHEN and SYDVKM. The CDR3 contains 17 residues. The V end was cut by 6 bases, the J end by 0 bases, with 18 bases between. The CDR3 region has the DNA TGTGCCAGCAGCCTGGTGTGGGCCTATTATAGCAATCAGCCCCAGCATTTT. It is translated as CASSLVWAYYSNQPQHF. Complete variable domain (other parts from reference TRBV28 and TRBJ1-5): DVKVTQSSRYLVKRTGEKVFLECVQDMDHENMFWYRQDPGLGLRLIYFSYDVKMKEKGDIPEGYSVSREKKERFSLILESASTNQTSMYLCASSLVWAYYSNQPQHFGDGTRLSIL.

The chain couples TRBV6-2 or TRBV6-3 to TRBJ1-2, with D possibly matching TRBD1 (5 bases). The CDR3 runs to 15 residues. The V and J ends lost 2 bases and 8 bases respectively, with 18 bases between them. The germline V gene encodes CDR1 MNHEY and CDR2 SVGEGT. CDR3 region: CASSYGLGGLSGYTF. The CDR3 coding sequence is TGTGCCAGCAGTTACGGACTTGGGGGTCTAAGCGGCTACACCTTC.

The genes are TRBV5-6 and TRBJ2-3, with D hard to call. This CDR3 spans 12 amino acids. Germline-derived CDR1 and CDR2 are SGHDT and YYEEEE. The V end was cut by 0 bases, the J end by 6 bases, with 5 bases between. CDR3 loop: CASSLVVDTQYF. The CDR3, as DNA: TGTGCCAGCAGCTTGGTAGTGGATACGCAGTATTTT.

The chain combines TRBV6-1 with TRBJ2-7; D might be TRBD1 (6 bases). V dropped 3 bases and J dropped 0 bases, with 12 bases sitting between them. There are 15 residues in the CDR3. CDR1 is MNHNS, CDR2 SASEGT, per germline. The CDR3 loop is CASSEGALSSYEQYF. The CDR3 nucleotides are TGTGCCAGCAGTGAGGGGGCTTTGAGCTCCTACGAGCAGTACTTC.

This clone has a handful of counts. At the DNA level, this CDR3 is encoded by other sequences in the same sample as well. V usage is TRBV15 and J usage is TRBJ1-5; D not certain. The CDR3 has 15 amino acids. Germline values: CDR1 LNHNV, CDR2 YYDKDF (reference sequence). The V end lost 0 bases, the J end lost 2 bases, and 8 bases lay between the germline ends. This CDR3 reads CATSRDPGGNQPQHF. The CDR3 coding sequence is TGTGCCACCAGCAGAGACCCCGGAGGCAATCAGCCCCAGCATTTT. The entire variable domain, with the rest obtained from reference TRBV15 and TRBJ1-5, is as follows: DAMVIQNPRYQVTQFGKPVTLSCSQTLNHNVMYWYQQKSSQAPKLLFHYYDKDFNNEADTPDNFQSRRPNTSFCFLDIRSPGLGDTAMYLCATSRDPGGNQPQHFGDGTRLSIL.

V and J are TRBV6-2 or TRBV6-3 and TRBJ1-1; 7 positions match TRBD1. Germline V gene data show CDR1 as MNHEY and CDR2 as SVGEGT. V lost 5 bases and J lost 10; bases outside the gene matches: 7. The CDR3 has 12 amino acids. The CDR3 region has the DNA TGTGCCAGCAGTAGGTCGGACAGGTCAGCTTTCTTT. Its protein is CASSRSDRSAFF.

The chain uses TRBV4-3 and TRBJ1-6; 7 nucleotides line up with TRBD1. Germline CDR1 is LGHNA and CDR2 is YSLEER. The CDR3 loop spans 14 amino acids. Trimming at V came to 0 bases and at J to 8 bases, leaving 1 base not matched to a gene. DNA for the CDR3: TGCGCCAGCAGCCAAGACAGGGGGGATTCACCCCTCCACTTT. This translates into CASSQDRGDSPLHF.

This sequence joins TRBV6-5 and TRBJ1-6; D is possibly TRBD1 (6 bases). The germline V and J ends were trimmed by 5 bases and 10 bases, with 18 bases remaining between them. Germline CDR1 MNHEY, CDR2 SVGAGI. The CDR3 has 15 amino acids. CDR3: CASSPALQGGSPLHF. The CDR3 DNA is TGTGCCAGCAGTCCCGCCTTACAGGGTGGCTCACCCCTCCACTTT.

The rearrangement uses TRBV29-1 and TRBJ2-7; TRBD2 aligns across 13 bases. J gave up 2 bases and V 1 base, and 2 bases lay outside the gene matches. CDR3 length equals 15 residues. Per the germline V gene, CDR1 is SQVTM and CDR2 is ANQGSEA. CDR3 bases: TGCAGCGTTGAAGGGGGGACTAGCGGGGCCTACGAGCAGTACTTC. The encoded protein is CSVEGGTSGAYEQYF.

Here the CDR3 DNA reads TGTGCCAGCAGCCAAATTTCATCAGGTAACACTGAAGCTTTCTTT. Translation gives CASSQISSGNTEAFF. The V and J genes are TRBV3-1 (or the pseudogene TRBV3-2) and TRBJ1-1; the D is unclear. The CDR3 consists of 15 residues. V was cut by 2 bases and J by 2 bases, with 12 bases left in between. Germline CDR1 reads LGHDT; CDR2 reads YNNKEL (reference sequence).

This clone occurred once. This chain joins TRBV7-2 and TRBJ2-7; 7 bases are a match to TRBD1. The V and J ends lost 5 bases and 0 bases, in that order; junction bases with no gene match: 7. The germline gives CDR1 SGHTA, CDR2 FQGNSA. The CDR3 sequence is 15 residues long. The CDR3 protein is CASSRDSGSSYEQYF. CDR3 coding DNA: TGTGCCAGCAGCCGGGACAGCGGAAGCTCCTACGAGCAGTACTTC.

The rearrangement joins TRBV7-2 to TRBJ1-5; D gene uncertain. Germline CDR1 SGHTA, CDR2 FQGNSA. The V end was cut by 0 bases, the J end by 3 bases, with 12 bases between. This CDR3 is 16 amino acids long. The CDR3 protein is CASSLAHRAYNQPQHF. The CDR3 bases are TGTGCCAGCAGCTTAGCGCACAGAGCCTACAATCAGCCCCAGCATTTT. Supplemented by reference TRBV7-2 and TRBJ1-5, the full variable domain reads GAGVSQSPSNKVTEKGKDVELRCDPISGHTALYWYRQSLGQGLEFLIYFQGNSAPDKSGLPSDRFSAERTGGSVSTLTIQRTQQEDSAVYLCASSLAHRAYNQPQHFGDGTRLSIL.

CDR3 sequence reads: CASSPDSNQPQHF. The CDR3 DNA follows: TGTGCCAGCAGCCCAGACAGCAATCAGCCCCAGCATTTT. The chain couples TRBV14 to TRBJ1-5; unclear D gene. V lost 4 bases to trimming and J lost 1 base, with 5 bases between them. CDR1 and CDR2 from the germline V gene are SGHDN and FVKESK. CDR3 length equals 13 residues.

This chain joins TRBV7-6 and TRBJ2-1, with D perhaps being TRBD1 or TRBD2 (6 bases each). The V and J ends lost 6 bases and 7 bases respectively, with 16 bases between them. CDR3 size: 14 residues. Germline CDR1 SGHVS, CDR2 FNYEAQ. CDR3 sequence (DNA): TGTGCCAGCAGTGGGTGGAGGGGGGCGAATGAGCAGTTCTTC. Its translation: CASSGWRGANEQFF.